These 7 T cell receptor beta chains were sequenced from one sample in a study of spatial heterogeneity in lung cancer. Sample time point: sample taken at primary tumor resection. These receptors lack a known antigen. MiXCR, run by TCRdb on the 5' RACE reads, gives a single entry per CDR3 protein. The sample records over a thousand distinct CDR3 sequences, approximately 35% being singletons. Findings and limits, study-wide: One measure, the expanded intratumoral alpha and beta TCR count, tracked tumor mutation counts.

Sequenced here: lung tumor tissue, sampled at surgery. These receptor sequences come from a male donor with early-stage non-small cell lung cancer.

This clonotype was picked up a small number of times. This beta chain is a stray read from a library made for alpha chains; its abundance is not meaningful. The CDR3 spells CASRTSGRGEQFF. The CDR3 bases are TGTGCCAGCAGGACTAGCGGGAGAGGTGAGCAGTTCTTC. The V gene is TRBV6-2 or TRBV6-3, the J gene TRBJ2-1; TRBD2 matches at 12 bases. V lost 6 bases to trimming and J lost 9 bases; unmatched junction nucleotides: 3. The CDR3 totals 13 residues. Germline V lookup: CDR1 MNHEY, CDR2 SVGEGT.

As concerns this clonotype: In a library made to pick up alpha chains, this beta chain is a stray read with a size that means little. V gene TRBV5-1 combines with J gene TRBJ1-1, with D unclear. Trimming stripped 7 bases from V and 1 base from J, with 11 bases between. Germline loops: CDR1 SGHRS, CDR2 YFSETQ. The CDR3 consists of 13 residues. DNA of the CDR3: TGCGCCAGCGGCTCCGACCCGAACACTGAAGCTTTCTTT. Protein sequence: CASGSDPNTEAFF.

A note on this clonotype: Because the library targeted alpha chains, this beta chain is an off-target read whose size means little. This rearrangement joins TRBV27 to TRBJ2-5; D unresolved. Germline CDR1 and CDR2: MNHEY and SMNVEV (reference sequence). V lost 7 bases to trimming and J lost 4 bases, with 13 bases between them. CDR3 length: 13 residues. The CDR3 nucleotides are TGTGCCAGCACTTCCCTCGGTGGAGAGACCCAGTACTTC. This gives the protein CASTSLGGETQYF.

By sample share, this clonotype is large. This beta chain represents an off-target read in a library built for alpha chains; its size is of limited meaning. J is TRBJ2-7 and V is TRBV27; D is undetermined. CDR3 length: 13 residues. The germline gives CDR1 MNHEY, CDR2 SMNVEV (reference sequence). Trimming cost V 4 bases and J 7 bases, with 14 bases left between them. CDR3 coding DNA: TGTGCCAGCAGTTCGACCGCAGCCGGGGAGCAGTACTTC. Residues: CASSSTAAGEQYF.

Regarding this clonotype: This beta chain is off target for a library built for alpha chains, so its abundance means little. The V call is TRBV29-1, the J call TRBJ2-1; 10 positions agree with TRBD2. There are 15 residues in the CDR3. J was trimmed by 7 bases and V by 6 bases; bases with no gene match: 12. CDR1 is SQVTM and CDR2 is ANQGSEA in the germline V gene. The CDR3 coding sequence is TGCAGCGTCTTAGCGGGGGGCCCCTGGGTAAATGAGCAGTTCTTC. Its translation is CSVLAGGPWVNEQFF.

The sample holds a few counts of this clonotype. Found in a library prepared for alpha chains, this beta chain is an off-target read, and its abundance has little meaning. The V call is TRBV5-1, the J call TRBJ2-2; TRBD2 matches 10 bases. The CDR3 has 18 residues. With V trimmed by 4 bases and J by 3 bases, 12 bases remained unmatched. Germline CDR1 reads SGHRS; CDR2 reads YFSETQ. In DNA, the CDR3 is TGCGCCAGCAGCCTTGATCCTGTAGCGGGGGGCTACACCGGGGAGCTGTTTTTT. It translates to CASSLDPVAGGYTGELFF.

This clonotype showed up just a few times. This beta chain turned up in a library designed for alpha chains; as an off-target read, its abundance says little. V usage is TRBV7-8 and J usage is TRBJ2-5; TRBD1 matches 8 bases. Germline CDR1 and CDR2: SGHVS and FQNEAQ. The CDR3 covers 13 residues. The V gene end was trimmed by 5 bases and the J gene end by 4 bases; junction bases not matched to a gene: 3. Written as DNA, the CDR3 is TGTGCCAGCAGCCATGACAGGGGAGAGACCCAGTACTTC. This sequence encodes CASSHDRGETQYF.